These 2 T cell receptor beta chains came from one sample sequenced in a study of T cells in localized non-small cell lung cancer. Produced via immunoSEQ multiplex PCR; TCRdb's table is partial and in-frame only. The sample contains roughly 31,000 clones, 89% of which appear only once. Here the sequenced sample was peripheral blood, taken before any cancer treatment. These receptors originate from a woman aged 35 to 75 with stage I lung adenocarcinoma.

V is TRBV10-3 and J is TRBJ1-2, with D possibly being TRBD1 (6 bases). Germline V gives CDR1 ENHRY, CDR2 SYGVKD. CDR3 length: 13 residues. The ends were cut back, 7 bases at V and 0 bases at J, with 9 bases in the middle. The CDR3 DNA is TGTGCCATCAAGGGACAAACTAACTATGGCTACACCTTC. It encodes CAIKGQTNYGYTF.

The V call is TRBV7-2, the J call TRBJ1-3, with D possibly being TRBD1 (5 bases). Germline V gene sequence: CDR1 SGHTA, CDR2 FQGNSA. CDR3 length: 16 amino acids. Trimming cost V 3 bases and J 2 bases, with 14 bases left between them. CDR3 sequence reads: CASSLRGRDPGNTIYF. The CDR3 DNA sequence: TGTGCCAGCAGCTTGAGGGGCCGGGACCCTGGAAACACCATATATTTT.